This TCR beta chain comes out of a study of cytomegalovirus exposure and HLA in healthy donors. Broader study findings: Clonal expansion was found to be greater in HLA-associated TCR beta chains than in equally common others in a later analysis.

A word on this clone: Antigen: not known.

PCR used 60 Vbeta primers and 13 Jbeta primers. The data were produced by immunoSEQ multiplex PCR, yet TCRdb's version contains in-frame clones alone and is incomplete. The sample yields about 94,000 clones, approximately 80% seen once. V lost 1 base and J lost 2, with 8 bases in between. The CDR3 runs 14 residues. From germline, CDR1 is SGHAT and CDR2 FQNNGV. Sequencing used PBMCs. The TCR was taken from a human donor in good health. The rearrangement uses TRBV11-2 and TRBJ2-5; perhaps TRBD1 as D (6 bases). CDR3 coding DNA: TGTGCCAGCAGCTTAGGGACAGCTCAAGAGACCCAGTACTTC. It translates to CASSLGTAQETQYF.